This TCR beta chain was identified during a study of T-cell reconstitution after alpha-beta-depleted transplantation in children. This clonotype has ten or more counts. Its specificity is unknown. CDR1 and CDR2 from the germline V gene are PRHDT and FYEKMQ (reference sequence). The CDR3 has 14 amino acids. J lost 3 bases, V lost 5 bases, and 4 bases had no gene match. The study, taken as a whole, reports: At around two months after transplant, the alpha-beta T cells were reportedly derived from several hundred expanded clones that came from non-depleted graft cells.

Unique molecular identifiers were used in preparing the TCRbeta library. TCRdb fed the PCR reads into MiXCR, producing one record per CDR3 protein. The table lists some 840,000 distinct CDR3 sequences, approximately 15% of them singletons, with approximately 5% in the top ten. The gene calls are TRBV13 and TRBJ2-7, with 10 nucleotides matching TRBD2. The source material was PBMCs, mostly from graft donor cells, sampled 360 days after TCRalphabeta/CD19-depleted stem cell transplant. The receptor's source is a male patient under 18 who had a stem cell transplant for acute lymphoblastic leukemia, so the T cells may come from the graft donor. The CDR3 DNA reads as TGTGCCAGCAGCCCTAGGACTAGCGGCTACGAGCAGTACTTC. Translated: CASSPRTSGYEQYF.